This TCR beta chain was sequenced during a study of cytomegalovirus exposure and HLA in healthy donors. The CDR3 contains 18 residues. Looked up from germline, CDR1 is MNHEY and CDR2 is SMNVEV (reference sequence). V shed 3 bases, J shed 2 bases, and the junction held 8 bases outside the gene matches. The PCR used 60 Vbeta and 13 Jbeta primers. Measured with immunoSEQ multiplex PCR; TCRdb has only the in-frame clones, and not every one. The sample lists fewer than 250,000 clones, 65% to 80% seen once, with over 4% in the top ten. This chain connects TRBV27 to TRBJ2-3; TRBD2 agrees at 13 bases. The sequenced material came from PBMCs. The clonotype comes from a man aged 25 to 45 in good health and CMV-seropositive. DNA of the CDR3: TGTGCCAGCAGTTTGGCCCTGACTAGCGGGGGGAACACAGATACGCAGTATTTT. This sequence encodes CASSLALTSGGNTDTQYF.